The 26 T cell receptor beta chains below come from one sample, sequenced in a study of MAIT cells during Salmonella Paratyphi A infection. TCRdb itself ran the 5' RACE reads through MiXCR, one entry per CDR3 protein. The table lists 400 to 450 distinct CDR3 sequences, approximately 46% of them singletons, with 30% to 45% in the top ten. Time point here: healthy control first sampling. Valpha7.2+ CD161+ T cells were sorted by flow cytometry as MAIT cells. Sequencing was done on a sample of MAIT cells from PBMCs. These receptor sequences come from an adult in good health.

The V call is TRBV21-1, the J call TRBJ2-7; TRBD2, the table's D call, lacks a check against the DNA. TRBV21-1 is a pseudogene locus. The CDR3 has 15 residues. Here the CDR3 DNA reads TGTGCCAGCAGCAAAGCTAGCGGGAGTTTTTACGAGCAGTACTTC. It translates to CASSKASGSFYEQYF.

This clonotype was seen more than once but under ten times. The chain recombines TRBV20-1 with TRBJ2-1, with D possibly being TRBD1 or TRBD2 (5 bases each). V gave up 2 bases and J gave up 5 bases, with 13 bases separating them. The germline gives CDR1 DFQATT, CDR2 SNEGSKA (reference sequence). CDR3 length: 14 residues. The CDR3 DNA reads TGCAGTGCTAGATCAGCCGGGGACCACAATGAGCAGTTCTTC. Amino acid sequence: CSARSAGDHNEQFF.

By sample fraction, this clonotype is hyperexpanded. The J gene is TRBJ2-6, the V gene TRBV4-3; D might be TRBD1 or TRBD2, each matching 5 bases. Trimming cost V 0 bases and J 2 bases, with 8 bases left between them. The CDR3 contains 16 residues. Per the germline V gene, CDR1 is LGHNA and CDR2 is YSLEER. CDR3 bases: TGCGCCAGCAGCCAAGATGTGGGGGCTGGGGCCAACGTCCTGACTTTC. Translation gives CASSQDVGAGANVLTF.

V is TRBV4-3 and J is TRBJ2-1, with 7 bases fitting TRBD2. The V segment lost 4 bases and the J segment 2 bases; nucleotides outside the gene matches: 5. Germline CDR1 LGHNA, CDR2 YSLEER. This CDR3 is built from 15 residues. As DNA, the CDR3 is TGCGCCAGCAGCCTTCAGCGGGAAGCCTACAATGAGCAGTTCTTC. Protein: CASSLQREAYNEQFF.

This clonotype was observed a handful of times. The chain employs TRBV7-9 and TRBJ1-4, with D possibly TRBD1 on 5 matching bases. V was pared by 1 base and J by 7 bases, with 10 bases between. The V gene's germline CDR1 is SEHNR and CDR2 FQNEAQ (reference sequence). The CDR3 totals 14 residues. This chain's CDR3 is CASSLGAGREKLFF. For the CDR3, the DNA is TGTGCCAGCAGCTTAGGTGCAGGGCGTGAAAAACTGTTTTTT.

The V gene is TRBV15, the J gene TRBJ1-1; no clear D. CDR1 LNHNV and CDR2 YYDKDF come from the germline V gene (reference sequence). Trimming removed 0 bases from V and 5 bases from J, with 7 bases in between. The CDR3 is made up of 13 amino acids. The CDR3 DNA reads as TGTGCCACCAGCAGAGATGAGGTGACTGAAGCTTTCTTT. This sequence encodes CATSRDEVTEAFF.

The V call is TRBV27, the J call TRBJ1-6, with a possible D match to TRBD1 (6 bases). Deletions cut 5 bases from V and 9 bases from J, with 14 bases between. The CDR3 has 14 amino acids. Germline CDR1 and CDR2: MNHEY and SMNVEV (reference sequence). The chain's CDR3 is CASSPWTEASPLHF. The CDR3, as DNA: TGTGCCAGCAGTCCTTGGACAGAAGCTTCACCCCTCCACTTT.

The genes are TRBV29-1 and TRBJ1-1, with TRBD1 identical over 7 bases. Germline trimming cut 7 bases from V and 5 bases from J; bases unmatched to any gene: 10. The CDR3 spans 13 residues. The germline V gene encodes CDR1 SQVTM and CDR2 ANQGSEA. DNA for the CDR3: TGCAGCGCAAGAGACAGGGAGGGTACTGAAGCTTTCTTT. It yields the protein CSARDREGTEAFF.

The chain has TRBV6-1 and TRBJ2-3, with TRBD2 identical over 10 bases. V lost 3 bases, J lost 1 base, and 4 bases stayed unmatched. Germline V CDR1 and CDR2: MNHNS, SASEGT. The CDR3 covers 16 residues. The CDR3 is CASSDLAGEGTDTQYF. DNA for the CDR3: TGTGCCAGCAGTGATCTAGCGGGGGAAGGCACAGATACGCAGTATTTT.

The chain is built from TRBV6-2 or TRBV6-3 and TRBJ2-6; D is uncertain. Trimming took off 5 bases at V and 0 bases at J, with 5 bases between the two ends. CDR3 length equals 14 residues. Germline V gene sequence: CDR1 MNHEY, CDR2 SVGEGT. Written as DNA, the CDR3 is TGTGCCAGCAGTGAAGACTCTGGGGCCAACGTCCTGACTTTC. This sequence encodes CASSEDSGANVLTF.

This clonotype is large within its sample. V is TRBV20-1 and J is TRBJ2-7; 10 bases are shared with TRBD2. The germline CDR1 and CDR2 sequences are DFQATT and SNEGSKA (reference sequence). The ends lost 0 bases at V and 3 bases at J; junction bases unmatched: 5. This CDR3 contains 15 residues. For the CDR3, the DNA is TGCAGTGCTAGAGATCAGCGGGAGGGTTTCTACGAGCAGTACTTC. Its protein is CSARDQREGFYEQYF.

This chain uses TRBV19 with TRBJ2-1, with 8 bases lining up with TRBD1. Losses at the gene ends were 5 bases for V and 2 bases for J; bases not matched to a gene: 5. CDR3 length equals 15 residues. Germline CDR1 is LNHDA and CDR2 is SQIVND (reference sequence). CDR3 amino acids: CASSLQGDPYNEQFF. The CDR3 DNA reads as TGTGCCAGTAGTCTACAGGGGGACCCCTACAATGAGCAGTTCTTC.

This chain connects TRBV4-3 to TRBJ2-1, with TRBD2 matching 10 bases. Losses at the gene ends were 1 base for V and 8 bases for J; bases not matched to a gene: 14. The CDR3 covers 18 residues. Germline-derived CDR1 and CDR2 are LGHNA and YSLEER. CDR3 sequence: CASSQALAGVGGLYEQFF. CDR3 DNA: TGCGCCAGCAGCCAAGCGCTAGCGGGAGTCGGAGGGTTGTATGAGCAGTTCTTC.

V and J are TRBV6-4 and TRBJ2-1, with 13 bases matching TRBD2. V shed 5 bases and J 8 bases; nucleotides not matched to a gene: 6. The CDR3 contains 15 residues. Per germline, CDR1 MRHNA and CDR2 SNTAGT. The CDR3 sequence is CASSPGTSGADEQFF. The CDR3 region has the DNA TGTGCCAGCAGTCCCGGGACTAGCGGGGCAGATGAGCAGTTCTTC.

Judged by abundance, this clonotype is medium-sized. V and J are TRBV6-4 and TRBJ1-2, with 9 nucleotides matching TRBD1. The CDR3 is made up of 13 amino acids. V lost 0 bases and J lost 7; bases outside the gene matches: 0. The V gene's germline CDR1 is MRHNA and CDR2 SNTAGT. The DNA of the CDR3 is TGTGCCAGCAGTGACTCGACAGGGGGTGGCTACACCTTC. This encodes CASSDSTGGGYTF.

This clonotype was seen only a few times. The V call is TRBV6-2 or TRBV6-3, the J call TRBJ2-3; 9 bases map to TRBD2. This CDR3 region has 14 residues. J lost 2 bases, V lost 5 bases, and 2 bases had no gene match. Germline lookup yields CDR1 MNHEY and CDR2 SVGEGT. The CDR3 loop reads CASSRGGDTDTQYF. The CDR3 DNA is TGTGCCAGCAGTCGCGGGGGGGACACAGATACGCAGTATTTT.

This clonotype is deemed large. DNA for the CDR3: TGTGCAAGTCGCCTGGGTTGGATGAACACTGAAGCTTTCTTT. The encoded protein is CASRLGWMNTEAFF. V and J are TRBV12-2 and TRBJ1-1. TRBV12-2 is a documented pseudogene. The CDR3 runs 14 residues.

This chain uses TRBV6-2 or TRBV6-3 with TRBJ2-1, with 9 bases lining up with TRBD2. This CDR3 has 15 residues. The ends lost 6 bases at V and 8 bases at J; junction bases unmatched: 11. Germline V gene sequence: CDR1 MNHEY, CDR2 SVGEGT. The CDR3 DNA is TGTGCCAGCAGGATTAGCGGGAGTGAGGTCGATGAGCAGTTCTTC. Amino acid sequence: CASRISGSEVDEQFF.

The V call is TRBV4-3, the J call TRBJ1-3; 7 bases are a match to TRBD1. CDR3 length equals 16 residues. Trimming took 0 bases from V and 3 from J; bases not matched to a gene: 5. CDR1 and CDR2 from the germline V gene are LGHNA and YSLEER. Here the CDR3 DNA reads TGCGCCAGCAGCCAAGAAGGGGGCGTCGGTGGAAACACCATATATTTT. It specifies CASSQEGGVGGNTIYF.

The chain links TRBV15 to TRBJ2-6; no clear D. V lost 0 bases and J 1 base, leaving 4 bases between the germline ends. This CDR3 has 15 amino acids. Germline lookup yields CDR1 LNHNV and CDR2 YYDKDF (reference sequence). In DNA form, the CDR3 reads TGTGCCACCAGCAGAGACAGGTCTGGGGCCAACGTCCTGACTTTC. Its translation is CATSRDRSGANVLTF.

This chain joins TRBV6-1 and TRBJ2-7; 8 bases are shared with TRBD2. V shed 1 base, J shed 7 bases, and the junction held 9 bases outside the gene matches. The CDR3 spans 15 residues. Germline CDR1 reads MNHNS; CDR2 reads SASEGT. This CDR3 is CASSEEVGGASEQYF. The CDR3, as DNA: TGTGCCAGCAGTGAAGAGGTCGGGGGGGCTTCGGAGCAGTACTTC.

The chain employs TRBV7-2 and TRBJ2-1, with TRBD1 as a possible D gene (6 bases). Per germline, CDR1 SGHTA and CDR2 FQGNSA. The length of the CDR3 is 11 residues. Between the trimmed V and J ends, which lost 4 bases and 13 bases, there was a span of 11 bases. CDR3 protein: CASSSQGLQFF. In DNA, the CDR3 is TGTGCCAGCAGCTCGCAGGGGTTACAGTTCTTC.

The chain combines TRBV9 with TRBJ1-1; possible D gene TRBD1, 5 bases. The CDR3 is 14 residues long. Looked up from germline, CDR1 is SGDLS and CDR2 is YYNGEE. V dropped 0 bases and J dropped 5 bases, with 11 bases sitting between them. The CDR3 spells CASSVGQGETEAFF. The CDR3 DNA is TGTGCCAGCAGCGTAGGTCAGGGTGAGACTGAAGCTTTCTTT.

About this clonotype: A much larger clone differs from this one at a single base, so this may be a read error. V and J are TRBV20-1 and TRBJ2-1, with D maybe TRBD2 (5 bases). Germline V CDR1 and CDR2: DFQATT, SNEGSKA (reference sequence). CDR3 length: 13 residues. The V end lost 5 bases, the J end lost 4 bases, and 12 bases lay between the germline ends. The CDR3 sequence is CSAADRDYNEQFF. The DNA of the CDR3 is TGCAGTGCTGCGGACCGGGATTACAATGAGCAGTTCTTC.

V and J are TRBV20-1 and TRBJ2-7; D unresolved. The ends were cut back, 3 bases at V and 6 bases at J, with 12 bases in the middle. The CDR3 totals 12 residues. The germline V gene has CDR1 DFQATT and CDR2 SNEGSKA (reference sequence). CDR3 nucleotide sequence: TGCAGTGCTAGTCTAAGCGAGCTCGAGCAGTACTTC. This encodes CSASLSELEQYF.

By its share, this clonotype is hyperexpanded. The rearrangement uses TRBV4-3 and TRBJ2-6; TRBD1 matches at 9 bases. CDR1 is LGHNA, CDR2 YSLEER, per germline. The CDR3 runs to 18 residues. With V trimmed by 1 base and J by 0 bases, 4 bases remained unmatched. The CDR3 coding sequence is TGCGCCAGCAGCCAAGGAGACAGGGGGGCCTCTGGGGCCAACGTCCTGACTTTC. It encodes CASSQGDRGASGANVLTF.